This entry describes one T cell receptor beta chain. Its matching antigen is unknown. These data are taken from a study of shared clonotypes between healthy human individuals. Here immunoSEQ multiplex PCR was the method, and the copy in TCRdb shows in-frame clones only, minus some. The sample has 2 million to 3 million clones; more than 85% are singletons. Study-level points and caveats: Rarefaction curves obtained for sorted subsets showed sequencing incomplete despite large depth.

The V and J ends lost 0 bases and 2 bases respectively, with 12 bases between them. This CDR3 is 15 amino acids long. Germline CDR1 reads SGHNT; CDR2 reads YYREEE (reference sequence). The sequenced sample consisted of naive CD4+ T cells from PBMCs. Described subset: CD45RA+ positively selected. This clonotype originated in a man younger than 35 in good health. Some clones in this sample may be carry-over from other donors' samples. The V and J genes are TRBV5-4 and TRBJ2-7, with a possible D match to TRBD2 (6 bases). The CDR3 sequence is CASSLVFSGTYEQYF. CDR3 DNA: TGTGCCAGCAGCTTGGTTTTTAGCGGAACCTACGAGCAGTACTTC.